This T cell receptor (beta chain) stems from a study of T cell responses to AZD1222 COVID-19 vaccine. V lost 3 bases and J lost 3, with 12 bases in between. The CDR3 is 15 amino acids. The germline V gene has CDR1 SGHRS and CDR2 YFSETQ. In the case of this clone: The antigen remains undetermined.

Points from the study as a whole: It was only after the peak T cell response that any repertoires were sampled. The study reported that nearly half of spike-specific TCRs target unmutated variant regions.

The assay was immunoSEQ multiplex PCR, and TCRdb's table has in-frame clones only and misses some. The sample yields approximately 160,000 clones, 85% to 95% seen once. The origin of this receptor is an adult in good health. Sample: peripheral blood, taken on day 0 of AZD1222 vaccination. This rearrangement joins TRBV5-1 to TRBJ1-4, with TRBD1 as a possible D gene (6 bases). CDR3 DNA sequence: TGCGCCAGCAGCTCCGCACAGGGCCCTAATGAAAAACTGTTTTTT. This translates into CASSSAQGPNEKLFF.